This TCR beta chain came from a study of T cell repertoires in cytomegalovirus infection. Overall study: The public TCR beta signatures pointed to both CMV infection and matching HLA type. Study-level findings and limits: The study found HLA-C-restricted CMV-specific TCR beta clonotypes dominating the ex vivo response.

About this clonotype: Its antigen is not known.

The germline V gene has CDR1 MNHNS and CDR2 SASEGT. V lost 8 bases to trimming and J lost 7 bases; unmatched junction nucleotides: 7. The CDR3 loop spans 14 amino acids. TCRdb re-called the reads with MiXCR, one entry per CDR3 protein. The table records roughly 500,000 distinct CDR3 sequences, approximately 15% of them present only once. Sequencing was carried out using CD8+ T cells from PBMCs. This TCR was recovered from a human donor in good health (CMV status not recorded). Some clones in this sample may be carry-over from other donors' samples. The chain is built from TRBV6-1 and TRBJ2-1, with TRBD2 matching over 11 bases. As DNA, the CDR3 is TGTGCCAGCCTCATAGCGGGGGGGCGGAATGAGCAGTTCTTC. It encodes CASLIAGGRNEQFF.